The present T cell receptor (beta chain) was sequenced within a study of shared clonotypes between healthy human individuals. The method was immunoSEQ multiplex PCR; TCRdb's version includes in-frame clones alone and lacks a portion of them. This table holds roughly 760,000 clones, 74% found once. Input material: memory CD4+ T cells sorted from blood. Indicated subset: CD45RA-negative fraction. The receptor was isolated from a woman younger than 45 in good health.

CDR3 DNA sequence: TGTGCCAGCAGTGAAATGGGGGGCTTCGCCTACGAGCAGTACTTC. Amino acids: CASSEMGGFAYEQYF. The chain recombines TRBV6-1 with TRBJ2-7; either TRBD1 or TRBD2 may fit D (6 bases each). V gave up 2 bases and J gave up 2 bases, with 13 bases separating them. The V gene's germline CDR1 is MNHNS and CDR2 SASEGT. The CDR3 sequence is 15 residues long.